One TCR beta chain is described in this entry. This entry is derived from a study of blood T cell repertoires in COVID-19. At the level of the study: Sources were T cells, B-cell-depleted T cells, or PBMCs; the material itself was cDNA or gDNA.

The CDR3 runs to 15 residues. Losses at the gene ends were 0 bases for V and 9 bases for J; bases not matched to a gene: 8. Germline V CDR1 and CDR2: SGHRS, YFSETQ. Original data processing: Quantification of nucleated cells was approximated via reference gene primer amplification. Measured with immunoSEQ multiplex PCR; TCRdb has only the in-frame clones, and not every one. The DNA gave D and trimming, while V, J and clone size come from that table. The table has more than 300,000 clones, more than 75% seen once; the top ten hold about 1.7%. V gene TRBV5-1 combines with J gene TRBJ2-5; 10 nucleotides match TRBD1. The sequence came from a woman aged 45-59 years with acute or convalescent COVID-19. Specimen: peripheral blood. The CDR3 DNA reads as TGCGCCAGCAGCTTGGAAACGACGGGGACAGGGGCCCAGTACTTC. It translates to CASSLETTGTGAQYF.